This T cell receptor (beta chain) was observed in a study of cytomegalovirus exposure and HLA in healthy donors. This CDR3 has 16 residues. Trimming removed 3 bases at V and 4 bases at J, with 18 bases between. Germline V lookup: CDR1 PRHDT, CDR2 FYEKMQ (reference sequence). This clone was observed at least ten times. In the PCR, 60 Vbeta and 13 Jbeta primers were used. Generated by immunoSEQ multiplex PCR, the TCRdb table keeps only in-frame clones and is missing some. The data hold roughly 180,000 clones, with under 9.5% observed a single time. Material: PBMCs. The gene calls are TRBV13 and TRBJ1-2; D is possibly TRBD1 (6 bases). The source of this sequence is a young woman in good health and CMV-seropositive. The CDR3: CASSFEQGTGSYGYTF. The DNA of the CDR3 is TGTGCCAGCAGCTTTGAACAGGGAACTGGTAGCTATGGCTACACCTTC.